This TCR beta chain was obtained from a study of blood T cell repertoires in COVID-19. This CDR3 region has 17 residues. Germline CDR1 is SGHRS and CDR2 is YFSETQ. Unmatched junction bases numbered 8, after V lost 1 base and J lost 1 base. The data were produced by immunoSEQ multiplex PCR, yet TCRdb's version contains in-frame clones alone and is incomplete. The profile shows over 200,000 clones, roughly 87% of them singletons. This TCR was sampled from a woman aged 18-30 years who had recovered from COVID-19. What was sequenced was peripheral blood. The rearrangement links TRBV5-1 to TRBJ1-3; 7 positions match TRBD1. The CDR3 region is CASSLYGQDGSGNTIYF. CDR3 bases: TGCGCCAGCAGCTTGTATGGACAGGATGGATCTGGAAACACCATATATTTT.